The 19 T cell receptor beta chains reported below all come from one sample, sequenced in a study of CD8+CD57+ T cells in acquired aplastic anemia. Both TCR beta VDJ combination and CDR3 sequence profiling were carried out. Genomic DNA was the template for this profiling. Each CDR3 protein gets one entry after TCRdb re-called the reads with MiXCR. The table records about 200,000 distinct CDR3 sequences, around three fifths of them present only once. All sequencing subjects had displayed CD8+CD57+ cell expansion on flow cytometry. Material: sorted CD4+, CD8+, or CD8+CD57+ T cells (not recorded which) from PBMCs. The receptor set was obtained from a human donor with aplastic anemia.

A word on this clonotype: A single base separates this from a much larger clone, so it may be a read error. This sequence joins TRBV15 and TRBJ2-7, with TRBD1 identical over 9 bases. This CDR3 comprises 16 residues. Germline trimming cut 5 bases from V and 0 bases from J; bases unmatched to any gene: 8. Germline V CDR1 and CDR2: LNHNV, YYDKDF (reference sequence). The chain's CDR3 is CATSLDRGRNSYEQYF. CDR3 sequence (DNA): TGTGCCACCAGCCTGGACAGGGGTAGGAACTCCTACGAGCAGTACTTC.

This clonotype was detected ten times or more. The gene calls are TRBV7-9 and TRBJ2-5; D assignment may be TRBD1 or TRBD2 (5 bases each). The germline V gene encodes CDR1 SEHNR and CDR2 FQNEAQ (reference sequence). V was cut by 4 bases and J by 5 bases, with 11 bases left in between. The CDR3 totals 13 residues. The DNA for the CDR3 is TGTGCCAGCAGCTCGGGACCCCAGGAGACCCAGTACTTC. Protein sequence: CASSSGPQETQYF.

DNA for the CDR3: TGTGCCGGCAGTTACAGGATTGATTCACCCCTCCACTTT. Translation: CAGSYRIDSPLHF. The chain uses TRBV12-5 and TRBJ1-6; a possible D gene is TRBD1 (5 bases). Germline CDR1 is LGHNT and CDR2 is FRNRAP. The CDR3 has 13 amino acids.

This clonotype was observed once. This chain uses TRBV10-3 with TRBJ2-7; possible D gene TRBD2, 5 bases. The V gene lost 0 bases and the J gene lost 5 bases, with 14 bases spanning the gap. Germline V lookup: CDR1 ENHRY, CDR2 SYGVKD. The CDR3 spans 15 residues. DNA for the CDR3: TGTGCCATCAGTGAGTCGCAAAGAGGGTTCGACGAGCAGTACTTC. It yields the protein CAISESQRGFDEQYF.

This chain connects TRBV2 to TRBJ2-7; 9 nucleotides agree with TRBD1. V lost 10 bases to trimming and J lost 2 bases; unmatched junction nucleotides: 9. From germline, CDR1 is SNHLY and CDR2 FYNNEI. The CDR3 consists of 14 residues. The CDR3 bases are TGTGCCATCCCTAGGACAGGGGCCCCCTACGAGCAGTACTTC. It is translated as CAIPRTGAPYEQYF.

This sequence joins TRBV19 and TRBJ2-6; D may be TRBD2 (5 bases). The CDR3 extends over 15 amino acids. Trimming pared 7 bases from V and 1 base from J, leaving 11 bases between. CDR1 and CDR2 from the germline V gene are LNHDA and SQIVND (reference sequence). The CDR3 DNA is TGTGCCAGTAACATGTGGAGGTCTGGGGCCAACGTCCTGACTTTC. Protein product: CASNMWRSGANVLTF.

This chain connects TRBV7-9 to TRBJ2-2; D not resolved. The CDR3 spans 14 residues. Germline V gives CDR1 SEHNR, CDR2 FQNEAQ (reference sequence). V lost 6 bases and J lost 0, with 8 bases in between. The CDR3 DNA sequence: TGTGCCAGCAGTGGTTACGCGAACACCGGGGAGCTGTTTTTT. Translated: CASSGYANTGELFF.

Note on this clonotype: Sequence at one end of the junction differs from germline and may be a read error. V is TRBV7-8 and J is TRBJ1-1; D uncertain. The CDR3 totals 15 residues. The V gene's germline CDR1 is SGHVS and CDR2 FQNEAQ. This CDR3 is CASSQDEYVGTEAFF. CDR3 coding DNA: TGCGCCAGCAGCCAAGATGAGTACGTTGGGACTGAAGCTTTCTTT.

The chain combines TRBV20-1 with TRBJ2-5; 7 bases agree with TRBD2. Germline V lookup: CDR1 DFQATT, CDR2 SNEGSKA (reference sequence). J was trimmed by 12 bases and V by 3 bases; bases with no gene match: 7. This CDR3 spans 11 amino acids. CDR3 sequence: CSARSELAEYF. CDR3 bases: TGCAGTGCTAGGTCGGAGCTAGCGGAGTACTTC.

This clonotype was seen once. The chain joins TRBV20-1 to TRBJ1-4, with 10 bases that match TRBD1. The CDR3 has 14 amino acids. Germline V gene data show CDR1 as DFQATT and CDR2 as SNEGSKA (reference sequence). Trimming at V came to 6 bases and at J to 5 bases, leaving 6 bases not matched to a gene. This CDR3 reads CSARPGQGNEKLFF. The CDR3 region has the DNA TGCAGTGCCCGGCCGGGACAGGGGAATGAAAAACTGTTTTTT.

About this clonotype itself: A junction end diverges from the germline sequence, so it may reflect a read error. The gene calls are TRBV3-1 and TRBJ1-2; 7 nucleotides align to TRBD1. CDR3 length: 15 amino acids. Germline lookup yields CDR1 LGHDT and CDR2 YNNKEL (reference sequence). The CDR3 here is CASSQETGKSYGFTF. The CDR3 DNA reads TGTGCCAGCAGCCAGGAGACAGGGAAAAGCTATGGCTTCACCTTC.

About this clonotype: Germline is not matched at one junction end, which may reflect a read error. The V and J genes are TRBV11-2 and TRBJ2-2; D is unclear. Germline V CDR1 and CDR2: SGHAT, FQNNGV. This CDR3 comprises 11 residues. CDR3: CASSSTEELFF. In nucleotides, the CDR3 is TGTGCCAGCAGCTCCACCGAGGAGCTGTTTTTT.

The chain links TRBV19 to TRBJ2-1; D not resolved. V was cut by 3 bases and J by 0 bases, with 9 bases left in between. CDR1 is LNHDA and CDR2 is SQIVND in the germline V gene (reference sequence). CDR3 size: 15 residues. CDR3 sequence reads: CASSIGLSSYNEQFF. The CDR3, as DNA: TGTGCCAGTAGTATTGGTTTAAGCTCCTACAATGAGCAGTTCTTC. Full variable domain (rest looked up from reference TRBV19 and TRBJ2-1): DGGITQSPKYLFRKEGQNVTLSCEQNLNHDAMYWYRQDPGQGLRLIYYSQIVNDFQKGDIAEGYSVSREKKESFPLTVTSAQKNPTAFYLCASSIGLSSYNEQFFGPGTRLTVL.

The rearrangement uses TRBV15 and TRBJ2-7; D could derive from TRBD1 or TRBD2 (5 bases each). This CDR3 has 15 amino acids. Trimming stripped 1 base from V and 0 bases from J, with 10 bases between. CDR1 is LNHNV, CDR2 YYDKDF, per germline (reference sequence). The CDR3 DNA sequence: TGTGCCACCAGCAGAGTGGGGGACGGCTCCTACGAGCAGTACTTC. Encoded protein: CATSRVGDGSYEQYF.

This rearrangement joins TRBV9 to TRBJ2-3, with no clear D. CDR1 SGDLS and CDR2 YYNGEE come from the germline V gene. The V end was cut by 4 bases, the J end by 1 base, with 10 bases between. This CDR3 has 14 amino acids. The CDR3 loop reads CASSSSLGTDTQYF. The CDR3, as DNA: TGTGCCAGCAGCTCATCCCTTGGCACAGATACGCAGTATTTT. Supplemented by reference TRBV9 and TRBJ2-3, the full variable domain reads DSGVTQTPKHLITATGQRVTLRCSPRSGDLSVYWYQQSLDQGLQFLIQYYNGEERAKGNILERFSAQQFPDLHSELNLSSLELGDSALYFCASSSSLGTDTQYFGPGTRLTVL.

This clonotype was observed a few times. The junction shows a germline mismatch at one end, possibly a read error. This chain uses TRBV7-7 with TRBJ2-7; D is possibly TRBD1 (5 bases). The germline V gene encodes CDR1 SSHAT and CDR2 FNYEAQ (reference sequence). This CDR3 region has 13 residues. CDR3 bases: TGTGCTAGCAGCTTATTCCAGGGCCACGAGCAGTACTTC. Its protein is CASSLFQGHEQYF.

This clonotype appeared once. The CDR3 nucleotides read TGTGCCACCAGTGATCCCGACAGGGTTCGTGAGCAGTTCTTC. Its translation is CATSDPDRVREQFF. The chain has TRBV24-1 and TRBJ2-1, with 7 bases identical to TRBD1. V dropped 3 bases and J dropped 9; count of bases not matched to a gene: 7. Germline-derived CDR1 and CDR2 are KGHDR and SFDVKD. The CDR3 has 14 amino acids.

The chain employs TRBV19 and TRBJ1-4; possible D gene TRBD1, 6 bases. Germline lookup yields CDR1 LNHDA and CDR2 SQIVND (reference sequence). The CDR3 is 14 residues long. V was shortened by 3 bases and J by 7 bases, with 12 bases between the two germline ends. CDR3: CASSIRGLVEKLFF. DNA for the CDR3: TGTGCCAGTAGTATTCGGGGGCTGGTTGAAAAACTGTTTTTT.

The CDR3 bases are TGTGCCACCAGCAGATCCCGACAGGGTGGTCGCACTGAAGCTTTCTTT. Its protein is CATSRSRQGGRTEAFF. V gene TRBV15 combines with J gene TRBJ1-1; 7 nucleotides line up with TRBD1. Per the germline V gene, CDR1 is LNHNV and CDR2 is YYDKDF (reference sequence). The CDR3 covers 16 residues. V lost 2 bases and J lost 4; bases outside the gene matches: 10.